What follows is one T cell receptor beta chain and its context. The antigen remains unidentified. One end of the junction varies from germline; a read error may be responsible. The sample is drawn from a study of CD8 T cells in ankylosing spondylitis. General study results and limits: Reportedly, significant enrichment of disease-linked clones occurred in matched ankylosing spondylitis synovial fluid. The disease-linked clones had a CD8+ phenotype and low blood frequencies. Apparently characteristic of ankylosing spondylitis blood was a TCR beta motif (roughly eight highly homologous variants).

Quantitative 5'-RACE with molecular barcodes generated TCR beta libraries. One entry per CDR3 protein results from TCRdb running MiXCR on the 5' RACE reads. This table has roughly 180,000 distinct CDR3 sequences, 10% to 15% appearing once. CDR3 length: 14 residues. The clonotype comes from a female donor with ankylosing spondylitis or in good health (not recorded which). The sequencing sample was made of blood, either unsorted or a sorted T cell fraction (not recorded which). The chain carries TRBV12-3 or TRBV12-4 and TRBJ2-7; TRBD2 agrees at 13 bases. CDR3 bases: TGTGTCAGCAGTTCAGGACTAGCGGGAGATGAGCAGTACTTC. The encoded protein is CVSSSGLAGDEQYF.